Included here is one TCR beta chain sequence, with context. This sample stems from a study of blood T cell repertoires in COVID-19. TCRdb keeps only in-frame clones here, not all; method: immunoSEQ multiplex PCR. The data contain over 150,000 clones, about 79% of them singletons. The CDR3 loop spans 18 amino acids. Trimming shortened V by 4 bases and J by 0 bases, and 20 bases separated the two germline ends. CDR1 is LGHNA, CDR2 YNFKEQ, per germline. The rearrangement joins TRBV4-2 to TRBJ2-3; D might be TRBD2 (5 bases). This TCR derives from a human donor in a cohort sampled during active COVID-19. Sample: peripheral blood. The CDR3 DNA reads TGTGCCAGCAGCCCCCGCGGCAGCGGTCACACTAGCACAGATACGCAGTATTTT. Protein: CASSPRGSGHTSTDTQYF.